These 6 T cell receptor beta chains were sequenced from one sample in a study of control samples from healthy donors and cancer patients. The repertoire was sequenced with immunoSEQ multiplex PCR; TCRdb's copy has only in-frame clones and lacks some. The sample has tens of thousands of clones; 90% are singletons. The specimen was PBMCs. These TCRs come from a man in his 60s with colorectal cancer.

The chain links TRBV13 to TRBJ1-5; D remains unclear. Trimming removed 0 bases at V and 4 bases at J, with 7 bases between. The germline gives CDR1 PRHDT, CDR2 FYEKMQ (reference sequence). The CDR3 contains 14 residues. The CDR3 spells CASSLGQMNQPQHF. DNA of the CDR3: TGTGCCAGCAGCTTAGGACAGATGAATCAGCCCCAGCATTTT.

This clone occurred once. The chain uses TRBV29-1 and TRBJ2-5; D might be TRBD1 or TRBD2, each matching 6 bases. V lost 5 bases and J lost 0, with 13 bases in between. This CDR3 has 14 residues. CDR1 is SQVTM, CDR2 ANQGSEA, per germline. The CDR3 bases are TGCAGCGTTAACCCCGGGGGCTACCAAGAGACCCAGTACTTC. Translated: CSVNPGGYQETQYF. Based on the CDR3 plus reference TRBV29-1 and TRBJ2-5, the full variable domain is SAVISQKPSRDICQRGTSLTIQCQVDSQVTMMFWYRQQPGQSLTLIATANQGSEATYESGFVIDKFPISRPNLTFSTLTVSNMSPEDSSIYLCSVNPGGYQETQYFGPGTRLLVL.

The chain recombines TRBV15 with TRBJ2-7; 15 positions match TRBD2. V lost 3 bases and J lost 7; bases outside the gene matches: 4. The germline gives CDR1 LNHNV, CDR2 YYDKDF (reference sequence). This CDR3 comprises 15 residues. CDR3 DNA sequence: TGTGCCACCAGCAGGGGACTAGCGGGGGGCCGGGAGCAGTACTTC. Protein sequence: CATSRGLAGGREQYF.

The chain has TRBV10-1 and TRBJ2-7, with D tentatively TRBD1 or TRBD2 (6 bases each). V was trimmed by 6 bases and J by 0 bases, leaving 24 bases between them. This CDR3 is built from 18 residues. The germline V gene encodes CDR1 WNHNN and CDR2 SYGVQD (reference sequence). The CDR3 is CASRGGQGGPRSSYEQYF. DNA of the CDR3: TGCGCCAGCAGGGGGGGCCAGGGTGGGCCCCGAAGCTCCTACGAGCAGTACTTC.

This clone was picked up a small number of times. The chain carries TRBV7-2 and TRBJ2-5; D not certain. The germline V gene encodes CDR1 SGHTA and CDR2 FQGNSA. This CDR3 spans 13 amino acids. V was cut by 0 bases and J by 3 bases, with 5 bases left in between. The CDR3 sequence: CASSLAPKETQYF. CDR3 bases: TGTGCCAGCAGCTTAGCCCCTAAAGAGACCCAGTACTTC.

This chain connects TRBV9 to TRBJ1-1; the match to TRBD1 covers 10 bases. The CDR3 is made up of 14 amino acids. Per germline, CDR1 SGDLS and CDR2 YYNGEE. Trimming removed 10 bases from V and 5 bases from J; junction bases left unmatched: 11. CDR3 sequence reads: CASPRQGAGTEAFF. The CDR3 DNA is TGTGCCTCACCGCGACAGGGGGCTGGGACTGAAGCTTTCTTT.